This is a list of T cell receptor beta chains from one sample in a study of vaccination and CD4 T cells after COVID-19. TCRdb fed the PCR reads into MiXCR, producing one record per CDR3 protein. This table holds around 5,700 distinct CDR3 sequences, roughly two thirds found once. These receptors are not linked to any known antigen. Sequenced input: CD4+ T cells from blood, cultured in vitro. All receptors derive from a human donor who had recovered from COVID-19. Both conserved end residues are part of each CDR3. D genes are given only for firm matches. Size tells how often a clone was seen (once, few, many) or the class of an expanded clone, and some rows leave it out.

J	length	size	D	V	CDR3	DNA
TRBJ2-3	15	NA	TRBD1	TRBV7-6	CASSSAGTGADTQYF	TGTGCCAGCAGCTCCGCCGGGACAGGGGCAGATACGCAGTATTTT
TRBJ1-5	17	NA	NA	TRBV20-1	CSAEGVGGKFSNQPQHF	TGCAGTGCCGAGGGGGTGGGGGGCAAGTTTAGCAATCAGCCCCAGCATTTT
TRBJ2-7	14	NA	TRBD2	TRBV2	CAAGRDSSSYEQYF	TGTGCCGCAGGGAGGGACTCAAGCTCCTACGAGCAGTACTTC
TRBJ1-2	14	NA	NA	TRBV12-3/TRBV12-4	CASSDQGPYYGYTF	TGTGCCAGCAGTGACCAGGGCCCCTACTATGGCTACACCTTC
TRBJ1-4	14	NA	NA	TRBV5-1	CASSLANEGEKLFF	TGCGCCAGCAGCTTGGCCAATGAGGGTGAAAAACTGTTTTTT
TRBJ1-1	12	NA	NA	TRBV9	CASSVEAGRAFF	TGTGCCAGCAGCGTAGAGGCAGGGAGAGCTTTCTTT
TRBJ1-2	14	NA	TRBD1	TRBV2	CASSDQTGYYGYTF	TGTGCCAGCAGTGACCAGACAGGGTACTATGGCTACACCTTC
TRBJ1-1	17	once	NA	TRBV6-5	CASSYYYRTRKNTEAFF	TGTGCCAGCAGTTACTACTATAGGACGAGAAAGAACACTGAAGCTTTCTTT
TRBJ1-1	13	NA	TRBD1	TRBV6-1	CASVGQGRLRAFF	TGTGCCAGCGTGGGACAGGGGAGGTTGAGAGCTTTCTTT
TRBJ1-5	16	few	NA	TRBV20-1	CRVSQGGPYSNQPQHF	TGCAGGGTAAGCCAAGGGGGGCCCTATAGCAATCAGCCCCAGCATTTT
TRBJ2-1	13	NA	NA	TRBV7-3	CASSPRGRNEQFF	TGTGCCAGCAGCCCTCGAGGGCGAAATGAGCAGTTCTTC
TRBJ1-4	12	NA	NA	TRBV7-2	CASSLDDEKLFF	TGTGCCAGCAGCTTAGATGACGAAAAACTGTTTTTT
TRBJ1-5	15	few	TRBD1	TRBV28	CASSLRGLGSQPQHF	TGTGCCAGCAGTTTAAGGGGGCTCGGGAGTCAGCCCCAGCATTTT
TRBJ2-3	12	NA	NA	TRBV10-2	CASSSLGDTQYF	TGCGCCAGCAGTAGCCTTGGGGATACGCAGTATTTT
TRBJ1-1	16	NA	TRBD1	TRBV2	CASSLEQGAMNTEAFF	TGTGCCAGCAGTTTAGAACAGGGGGCGATGAACACTGAAGCTTTCTTT
TRBJ2-5	16	NA	TRBD2	TRBV30	CAWSVLSGRAGETQYF	TGTGCCTGGAGTGTACTTAGCGGGAGGGCCGGTGAGACCCAGTACTTC
TRBJ2-2	16	NA	TRBD1	TRBV20-1	CSAKTGTGLGTGELFF	TGCAGTGCTAAAACCGGGACAGGGTTAGGGACCGGGGAGCTGTTTTTT
TRBJ2-7	13	NA	NA	TRBV7-2	CASSLRGIYEQYF	TGTGCCAGCAGCTTGAGAGGGATCTACGAGCAGTACTTC
TRBJ1-5	14	large	NA	TRBV10-1	CASSEGGSNQPQHF	TGCGCCAGCAGTGAGGGAGGAAGCAATCAGCCCCAGCATTTT
TRBJ1-2	16	NA	NA	TRBV15	CATSSEQQGVGYGYTF	TGTGCCACCAGCAGTGAGCAGCAGGGCGTGGGCTATGGCTACACCTTC
TRBJ1-5	12	NA	NA	TRBV20-1	CSARDDHQPQHF	TGCAGTGCTAGAGATGATCATCAGCCCCAGCATTTT
TRBJ2-7	15	NA	TRBD2	TRBV6-1	CASSEVSGGAHEQYF	TGTGCCAGCAGTGAAGTTAGCGGGGGGGCCCACGAGCAGTACTTC
TRBJ1-5	15	NA	TRBD1	TRBV27	CASSLSDRANQPQHF	TGTGCCAGCAGTTTATCCGACAGGGCCAACCAGCCCCAGCATTTT
TRBJ2-7	15	NA	NA	TRBV24-1	CATSDSGTLSYEQYF	TGTGCCACCAGTGACTCCGGGACCCTTTCCTACGAGCAGTACTTC
TRBJ1-1	14	NA	TRBD1	TRBV19	CASSVGQGASEAFF	TGTGCCAGTAGTGTTGGACAGGGGGCATCAGAAGCTTTCTTT
TRBJ1-6	14	NA	NA	TRBV6-1	CASSDRLTDSPLHF	TGTGCCAGCAGTGACCGACTAACGGATTCACCCCTCCACTTT
TRBJ2-7	16	NA	TRBD2	TRBV6-2/TRBV6-3	CASSYVGLPGGYEQYF	TGTGCCAGCAGTTACGTTGGGTTGCCGGGAGGCTACGAGCAGTACTTC
TRBJ1-5	14	NA	TRBD1	TRBV10-3	CATSDRDGNQPQHF	TGTGCCACTTCGGACAGGGACGGCAATCAGCCCCAGCATTTT
TRBJ1-1	15	few	TRBD1	TRBV7-9	CASSATRTGGTEAFF	TGTGCCAGCAGCGCCACCCGGACAGGGGGTACTGAAGCTTTCTTT
TRBJ2-3	16	NA	TRBD2	TRBV7-6	CASSQYYGGVTDTQYF	TGTGCCAGCAGCCAATATTATGGGGGGGTCACAGATACGCAGTATTTT
TRBJ1-1	13	once	NA	TRBV2	CASSDRTNTEAFF	TGTGCCAGCAGTGATCGGACGAACACTGAAGCTTTCTTT
TRBJ1-2	14	NA	NA	TRBV27	CASSLSLQGYGYTF	TGTGCCAGCAGTTTATCTCTCCAGGGCTATGGCTACACCTTC
TRBJ1-2	13	NA	NA	TRBV7-2	CASSFSGNYGYTF	TGTGCCAGCAGCTTTTCAGGGAACTATGGCTACACCTTC
TRBJ2-3	11	NA	NA	TRBV20-1	CSGGTPDTQYF	TGCAGTGGGGGGACCCCAGATACGCAGTATTTT
TRBJ2-5	13	NA	NA	TRBV7-3	CASSRGGSETQYF	TGTGCCAGCAGCCGAGGGGGGAGTGAGACCCAGTACTTC
TRBJ1-1	12	NA	NA	TRBV4-1	CASSQAWGVAFF	TGCGCCAGCAGCCAAGCTTGGGGAGTTGCTTTCTTT
TRBJ1-6	16	NA	NA	TRBV10-3	CASSYFAAPDNSPLHF	TGTGCCAGCAGTTACTTCGCCGCACCGGATAATTCACCCCTCCACTTT
TRBJ2-7	14	NA	TRBD1	TRBV6-5	CASSWTGGSYEQYF	TGTGCCAGCAGTTGGACAGGGGGATCTTACGAGCAGTACTTC
TRBJ1-1	13	large	TRBD1	TRBV27	CASRDRGPFEAFF	TGTGCCAGCAGGGACAGGGGGCCGTTTGAAGCTTTCTTT
TRBJ1-2	15	NA	NA	TRBV11-2	CASSPRRLINYGYTF	TGTGCCAGCAGCCCCCGTAGGCTAATCAACTATGGCTACACCTTC
TRBJ2-7	15	NA	TRBD1	TRBV5-4	CASSPRTGRSYEQYF	TGTGCCAGCAGCCCCCGGACAGGGCGCTCCTACGAGCAGTACTTC
TRBJ2-2	14	NA	TRBD1	TRBV4-1	CASRRQGDTGELFF	TGCGCCAGCAGACGACAGGGCGACACCGGGGAGCTGTTTTTT
TRBJ1-6	16	few	TRBD1	TRBV20-1	CSARAGQGADSSPLHF	TGCAGTGCTAGAGCCGGACAGGGGGCAGATAGTTCACCCCTCCACTTT
TRBJ1-2	15	NA	TRBD1	TRBV6-2/TRBV6-3	CASSYPDRGNYGYTF	TGTGCCAGCAGTTACCCAGACAGGGGGAACTATGGCTACACCTTC
TRBJ1-2	14	NA	NA	TRBV20-1	CSAPYGGPGYGYTF	TGCAGTGCCCCGTACGGGGGACCCGGCTATGGCTACACCTTC
TRBJ2-5	15	few	TRBD2	TRBV27	CASSLGREGQETQYF	TGTGCCAGCAGTTTAGGGCGGGAGGGCCAAGAGACCCAGTACTTC
TRBJ1-2	14	NA	TRBD1	TRBV25-1	CASSGGQVHYGYTF	TGTGCCAGCAGTGGGGGACAGGTTCACTATGGCTACACCTTC
TRBJ2-7	16	NA	TRBD2	TRBV20-1	CSAISPLAGGAYEQYF	TGCAGTGCTATTTCTCCTTTAGCGGGGGGGGCCTACGAGCAGTACTTC
TRBJ1-6	16	NA	NA	TRBV28	CASSYPRSTTNSPLHF	TGTGCCAGCAGTTATCCCCGCAGTACCACTAATTCACCCCTCCACTTT
TRBJ2-3	17	once	TRBD2	TRBV7-2	CASSLGLAGFSTDTQYF	TGTGCCAGCAGCCTCGGACTAGCGGGGTTTAGCACAGATACGCAGTATTTT
TRBJ2-3	16	NA	TRBD1	TRBV7-8	CASSLVSGQATDTQYF	TGTGCCAGCAGCTTAGTGTCCGGACAGGCCACAGATACGCAGTATTTT